This T cell receptor beta chain is drawn from a study of T-cell memory formation after mild COVID-19. Deletions cut 0 bases from V and 4 bases from J, with 15 bases between. The CDR3 loop spans 16 amino acids. In TCRdb, the 5' RACE reads were re-called with MiXCR into one record per CDR3 protein. This sample has some 440,000 distinct CDR3 sequences, with around a quarter found just once. The sequence was obtained from an adult woman who had mild COVID-19 (a few samples of this study predate the infection). Cell type and time point are not known. V usage is TRBV12-3 or TRBV12-4 and J usage is TRBJ1-1; D might be TRBD1 (5 bases). What was sequenced was PBMCs or a T cell subset sorted from them (not recorded which). CDR3 amino acids: CASSLAGYGASTEAFF. The CDR3 region has the DNA TGTGCCAGCAGTTTAGCGGGCTATGGGGCAAGCACTGAAGCTTTCTTT.